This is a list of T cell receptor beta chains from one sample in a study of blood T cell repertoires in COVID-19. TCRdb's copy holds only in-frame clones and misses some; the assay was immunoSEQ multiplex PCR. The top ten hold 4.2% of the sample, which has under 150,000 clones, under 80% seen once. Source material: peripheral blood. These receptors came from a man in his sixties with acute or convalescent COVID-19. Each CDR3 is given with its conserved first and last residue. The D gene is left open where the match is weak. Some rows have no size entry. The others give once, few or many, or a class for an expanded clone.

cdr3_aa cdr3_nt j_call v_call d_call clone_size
CASSGSGSNYGYTF TGTGCCAGCAGCGGGAGCGGATCTAACTATGGCTACACCTTC TRBJ1-2 TRBV3-1/TRBV3-2 . .
CASSQTGYEQYF TGTGCCAGCTCACAAACAGGGTACGAGCAGTACTTC TRBJ2-7 TRBV18 . .
CASRAPGHTLYEQYF TGTGCCAGCAGAGCACCGGGACACACACTTTACGAGCAGTACTTC TRBJ2-7 TRBV2 . .
CASRLQGANEKLFF TGTGCCAGCAGACTACAGGGCGCTAATGAAAAACTGTTTTTT TRBJ1-4 TRBV6-5 . .
CASSRDRGNYGYTF TGTGCCAGTAGTAGGGACAGGGGAAACTATGGCTACACCTTC TRBJ1-2 TRBV19 TRBD1 .
CAWTVYNEQFF TGTGCCTGGACAGTTTACAATGAGCAGTTCTTC TRBJ2-1 TRBV30 . .
CASSPREPPGYTF TGTGCCAGCTCACCACGGGAGCCCCCAGGCTACACCTTC TRBJ1-2 TRBV18 . .
CASSKLAGGLGETQYF TGTGCCAGCAGTAAACTAGCGGGAGGTTTGGGAGAGACCCAGTACTTC TRBJ2-5 TRBV27 TRBD2 .
CASSPTGETDTQYF TGTGCCAGCAGCCCGACAGGGGAGACAGATACGCAGTATTTT TRBJ2-3 TRBV4-2 TRBD1 .
CASSQGGRQNQPQHF TGTGCCAGCAGTCAGGGCGGACGTCAGAATCAGCCCCAGCATTTT TRBJ1-5 TRBV28 . .
CASSLDGGTDTQYF TGTGCCAGCAGCTTAGACGGGGGCACAGATACGCAGTATTTT TRBJ2-3 TRBV11-2 . .
CASSRGASGTYEQYF TGTGCCAGCAGCCGCGGGGCTAGCGGAACCTACGAGCAGTACTTC TRBJ2-7 TRBV7-2 TRBD2 .
CASSPRQGQQPQHF TGTGCCAGCTCACCACGGCAGGGACAACAGCCCCAGCATTTT TRBJ1-5 TRBV18 . .
CASSLNPGQGGGELFF TGTGCCAGCAGCCTCAACCCCGGGCAGGGGGGAGGGGAGCTGTTTTTT TRBJ2-2 TRBV11-2 . .
CATRGPHYNEQFF TGTGCCACGAGGGGGCCCCACTACAATGAGCAGTTCTTC TRBJ2-1 TRBV24-1 TRBD1 .
CASQTSGSSYNEQFF TGTGCCAGCCAGACTAGCGGTAGCTCCTACAATGAGCAGTTCTTC TRBJ2-1 TRBV2 TRBD2 few
CAWSRQGATYNEQFF TGTGCCTGGAGTCGACAGGGGGCCACCTACAATGAGCAGTTCTTC TRBJ2-1 TRBV30 TRBD1 .
CATTASGLSTGELFF TGTGCCACAACCGCTAGCGGGCTGAGCACCGGGGAGCTGTTTTTT TRBJ2-2 TRBV27 TRBD2 .
CASSPFSGTYEQYF TGTGCCAGCAGTCCATTCTCCGGGACTTACGAGCAGTACTTC TRBJ2-7 TRBV6-5 . .
CASSPTGADTQYF TGTGCCAGCAGTCCCACAGGGGCAGATACGCAGTATTTT TRBJ2-3 TRBV27 TRBD1 .
CATSRARRTYQETQYF TGTGCCACCAGCAGAGCTCGCCGGACATACCAAGAGACCCAGTACTTC TRBJ2-5 TRBV15 . .
CASSRLQGAAGAAFF TGCGCCAGCAGTCGATTACAGGGCGCCGCGGGTGCAGCTTTCTTT TRBJ1-1 TRBV10-2 . .
CSASHSYEQYF TGCAGTGCTAGTCACTCCTACGAGCAGTACTTC TRBJ2-7 TRBV20-1 . once
CASSISGGFYYEQYF TGTGCCAGTAGTATTAGCGGGGGATTTTACTACGAGCAGTACTTC TRBJ2-7 TRBV19 TRBD2 .
CAWSYDFNPGELFF TGTGCCTGGAGCTACGACTTTAATCCCGGGGAGCTGTTTTTT TRBJ2-2 TRBV30 . .
CASSKERTGAGNSPLHF TGTGCCAGCAGTAAAGAGCGGACAGGCGCTGGTAATTCACCCCTCCACTTT TRBJ1-6 TRBV6-1 TRBD1 .
CASSPSAGFTDGQYF TGTGCCAGTAGTCCGTCAGCGGGCTTCACCGATGGGCAGTACTTC TRBJ2-7 TRBV19 . .
CASSPLAGGGYEQYF TGTGCCAGCAGCCCACTAGCGGGAGGAGGGTACGAGCAGTACTTC TRBJ2-7 TRBV6-5 TRBD2 .
CASSPGADYEQYF TGTGCCAGCTCACCAGGGGCTGACTACGAGCAGTACTTC TRBJ2-7 TRBV18 . .
CASSEHQGRAFF TGTGCCAGCAGTGAACACCAGGGGCGAGCTTTCTTT TRBJ1-1 TRBV6-1 . .
CASSGLSGGIYGYTF TGTGCCAGTAGTGGCCTCTCAGGGGGCATCTATGGCTACACCTTC TRBJ1-2 TRBV19 TRBD1 .
CASSYSDQAGRTQYF TGTGCCAGCAGTTACTCAGACCAGGCGGGTCGGACCCAGTACTTC TRBJ2-5 TRBV6-5 . few
CASSSTRQGRYEQYF TGTGCCAGCAGTTCGACCCGACAGGGGCGTTACGAGCAGTACTTC TRBJ2-7 TRBV6-5 TRBD1 .
CASRYSEDSNQPQHF TGCGCCAGCAGGTACTCAGAGGATAGCAATCAGCCCCAGCATTTT TRBJ1-5 TRBV5-1 . .
CACRLTGGAGETQYF TGTGCCTGCCGATTGACAGGGGGCGCGGGGGAGACCCAGTACTTC TRBJ2-5 TRBV6-5 TRBD1 .
CASSPRGQGTTGELFF TGTGCCAGCAGCCCCCGAGGGCAGGGGACGACCGGGGAGCTGTTTTTT TRBJ2-2 TRBV11-2 . .
CASSYGGNNEKLFF TGTGCCAGCAGTTATGGAGGGAATAATGAAAAACTGTTTTTT TRBJ1-4 TRBV6-5 . .
CASSSGTGPYEQYF TGTGCCAGTTCTTCCGGGACAGGACCCTACGAGCAGTACTTC TRBJ2-7 TRBV19 TRBD1 .
CAWSQIYNEQFF TGTGCCTGGAGTCAAATTTACAATGAGCAGTTCTTC TRBJ2-1 TRBV30 . .
CASSQTSGDYEQYF TGTGCCAGCAGCCAGACTAGCGGGGACTACGAGCAGTACTTC TRBJ2-7 TRBV3-1/TRBV3-2 TRBD2 .
CASRPTGGPQETQYF TGTGCCAGCAGGCCGACAGGGGGCCCACAAGAGACCCAGTACTTC TRBJ2-5 TRBV28 TRBD1 .
CAWSVFGGIGYEQYF TGTGCCTGGAGTGTATTTGGCGGGATAGGCTACGAGCAGTACTTC TRBJ2-7 TRBV30 . .
CASSQDPRKYF TGCGCCAGCAGCCAAGATCCGAGGAAGTACTTC TRBJ2-5 TRBV4-1 . .
CASSLGLLLAGKNNEQFF TGTGCCAGCAGCTTAGGGCTGTTGCTAGCGGGTAAGAACAATGAGCAGTTCTTC TRBJ2-1 TRBV11-2 TRBD2 .
CASNTDRGPQHF TGTGCCAGCAACACCGACAGGGGACCCCAGCATTTT TRBJ1-5 TRBV7-9 TRBD1 few
CASSFQGNTEAFF TGTGCCAGCAGCTTCCAGGGGAACACTGAAGCTTTCTTT TRBJ1-1 TRBV7-3 . .
CASSLEASGRGYEQYF TGTGCCAGCAGCTTAGAGGCTAGCGGGAGGGGCTACGAGCAGTACTTC TRBJ2-7 TRBV7-8 TRBD2 few
CASSPPRSEKLFF TGTGCCAGCAGCCCCCCCCGGAGTGAAAAACTGTTTTTT TRBJ1-4 TRBV7-9 . .
CASREQGSSGYTF TGCGCCAGCAGAGAACAGGGGTCCTCTGGCTACACCTTC TRBJ1-2 TRBV5-1 TRBD1 few
CASRFRRDRSSEQYF TGTGCCAGCAGATTCCGGAGGGACAGGTCAAGCGAGCAGTACTTC TRBJ2-7 TRBV5-4 TRBD1 .
CASSLGVTATDTQYF TGCGCCAGCAGCTTGGGCGTGACAGCCACAGATACGCAGTATTTT TRBJ2-3 TRBV5-1 . .
CASILDRGPYEQYF TGTGCCAGCATCCTAGACAGGGGGCCCTACGAGCAGTACTTC TRBJ2-7 TRBV2 TRBD1 once
CAGGAEGDETQYF TGTGCGGGGGGGGCAGAGGGCGATGAGACCCAGTACTTC TRBJ2-5 TRBV12-3/TRBV12-4 . .
CASTLLAKGGELFF TGTGCCAGCACCTTATTAGCGAAAGGCGGGGAGCTGTTTTTT TRBJ2-2 TRBV7-9 . .
CATSDGTNANTGELFF TGTGCCACCAGTGATGGGACAAACGCGAACACCGGGGAGCTGTTTTTT TRBJ2-2 TRBV24-1 . .
CASSLAQVGADTQYF TGTGCCAGCAGCTTGGCCCAAGTCGGGGCAGATACGCAGTATTTT TRBJ2-3 TRBV5-6 . few